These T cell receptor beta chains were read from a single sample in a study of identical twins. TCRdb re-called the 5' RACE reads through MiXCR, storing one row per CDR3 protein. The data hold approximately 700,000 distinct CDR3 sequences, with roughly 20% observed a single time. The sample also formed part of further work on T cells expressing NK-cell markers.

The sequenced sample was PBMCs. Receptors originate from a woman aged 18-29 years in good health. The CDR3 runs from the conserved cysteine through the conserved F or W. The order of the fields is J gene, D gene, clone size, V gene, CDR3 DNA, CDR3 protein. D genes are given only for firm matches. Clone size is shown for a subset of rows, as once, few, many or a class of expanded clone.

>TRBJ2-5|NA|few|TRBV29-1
TGCAGCGTTGTCCCCGAGAGGTCGAGTTTCCCTTACTTC
CSVVPERSSFPYF
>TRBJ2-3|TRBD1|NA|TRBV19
TGTGCCAGTGATGACAGGGGATTCACAGATACGCAGTATTTT
CASDDRGFTDTQYF
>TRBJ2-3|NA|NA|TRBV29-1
TGCAGCGTTGAATTCACAGATACGCAGTATTTT
CSVEFTDTQYF
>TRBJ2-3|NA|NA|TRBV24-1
TGTGCCACCAGTGATTCCCCCAGGATCCTTACCAGCACAGATACGCAGTATTTT
CATSDSPRILTSTDTQYF
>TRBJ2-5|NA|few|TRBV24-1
TGTGCCACGGGGGCCGGTAACGGGGTGACGGAGACCCAGTACTTC
CATGAGNGVTETQYF
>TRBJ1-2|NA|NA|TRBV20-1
TGCAGTGCTAGTTTGATCGAGGGAGCCTATGGCTACACCTTC
CSASLIEGAYGYTF
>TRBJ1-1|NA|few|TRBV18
TGTGCCAGCTCGGGCAGTACCACTGAAGCTTTCTTT
CASSGSTTEAFF
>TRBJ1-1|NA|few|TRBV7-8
TGTGCCAGCCTTATGGGAGGGTTTACTTTCTTT
CASLMGGFTFF
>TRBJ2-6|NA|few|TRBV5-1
TGCGCCAGCAGCTTGGAGGGTTGGGGACACCTCTCTGGGGCCAACGTCCTGACTTTC
CASSLEGWGHLSGANVLTF
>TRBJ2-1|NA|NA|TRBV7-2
TGTGCCAGCAGCCGCAGGGGCGGGGCATACAATGAGCAGTTCTTC
CASSRRGGAYNEQFF
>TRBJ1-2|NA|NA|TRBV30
TGTGCCTGGGGGACGACGTCCTATGGCTACACCTTC
CAWGTTSYGYTF
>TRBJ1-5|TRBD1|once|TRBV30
TGTGCCTGGAGTACCCGGGACAGGGGCAATCAGCCCCAGCATTTT
CAWSTRDRGNQPQHF
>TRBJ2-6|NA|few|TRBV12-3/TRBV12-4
TGTGCCAGCAGTCGAACTGGGGCCAACGTCCTGACTTTC
CASSRTGANVLTF
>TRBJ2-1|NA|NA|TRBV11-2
TGTGCCAGCAGCTCCTGGACGGCTCCCTACAATGAGCAGTTCTTC
CASSSWTAPYNEQFF
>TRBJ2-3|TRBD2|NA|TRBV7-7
TGTGCTAGCAGCTTAGCACCCCCAGCGGGGGGGAGCACAGATACGCAGTATTTT
CASSLAPPAGGSTDTQYF
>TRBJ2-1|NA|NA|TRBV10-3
TGTGCCATCAAAGACGGAATCAATGAGCAGTTCTTC
CAIKDGINEQFF
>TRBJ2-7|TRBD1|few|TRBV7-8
TGTGCCAGCAGCCTCCGGAGGGACAGGGCCTACGAGCAGTACTTC
CASSLRRDRAYEQYF
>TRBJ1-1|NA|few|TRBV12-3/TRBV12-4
TGTGCCAGCAGGGGGCACACCGGTGGAAACACTGAAGCTTTCTTT
CASRGHTGGNTEAFF
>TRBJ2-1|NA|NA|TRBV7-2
TGTGCCAGCTCCAAGCGGGTTTACAATGAGCAGTTCTTC
CASSKRVYNEQFF
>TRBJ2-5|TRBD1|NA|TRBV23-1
TGCGCCAGCACCGAGGACAGGGAAAAAGAGACCCAGTACTTC
CASTEDREKETQYF
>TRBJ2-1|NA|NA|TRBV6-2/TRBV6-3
TGTGCCAGCAGCCGGGTGGGGACCAGACCCTACAATGAGCAGTTCTTC
CASSRVGTRPYNEQFF
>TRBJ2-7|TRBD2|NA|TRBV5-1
TGCGCCAGCAGCTTGGTGTCCCCCAGCGGGGGATTCTACGAGCAGTACTTC
CASSLVSPSGGFYEQYF
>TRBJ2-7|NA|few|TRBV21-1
TGTGCCAGCAGCGACTGCAAAAAGGGGCTCTACGAGCAGTACTTC
CASSDCKKGLYEQYF
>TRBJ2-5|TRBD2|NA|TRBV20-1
TGCAGTGCTCAGGTGGCGGGGGGCGGGGAGACCCAGTACTTC
CSAQVAGGGETQYF
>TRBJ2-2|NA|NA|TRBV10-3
TGTGCCATCAGGGGGGACCGCAACACCGGGGAGCTGTTTTTT
CAIRGDRNTGELFF
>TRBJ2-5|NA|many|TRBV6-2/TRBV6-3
TGTGCCAGCAGTTCGTTGGAAAGGGACGGTGGATACTTC
CASSSLERDGGYF
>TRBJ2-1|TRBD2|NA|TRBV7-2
TGTGCCAGCACCCAGCGGGACCCCGAGGCTCATGAGCAGTTCTTC
CASTQRDPEAHEQFF
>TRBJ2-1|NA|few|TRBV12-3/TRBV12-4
TGTGCCAGCACCCTCCTCCCGGGCGGTGAGCAGTTCTTC
CASTLLPGGEQFF
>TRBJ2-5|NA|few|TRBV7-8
TGTGCCAGCAGCCCTCGGGATTTTGGGGGGACCCAGTACTTC
CASSPRDFGGTQYF
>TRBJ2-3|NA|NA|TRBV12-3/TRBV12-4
TGTGCCAGCAGTACCCGTCGGAGCACAGATACGCAGTATTTT
CASSTRRSTDTQYF
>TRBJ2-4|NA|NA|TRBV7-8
TGTGCCAGCAGCTTAGGGCACCTGGGAGACTCACAGTACTTC
CASSLGHLGDSQYF
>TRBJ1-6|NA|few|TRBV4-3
TGCGCCAGCAGCCAAGAAAAGGTTTATAATTCACCCCTCCACTTT
CASSQEKVYNSPLHF
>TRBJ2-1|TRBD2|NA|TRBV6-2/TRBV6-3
TGTGCCAGCAGTTACTCGCCGAACCGACTAGCCAATGAGCAGTTCTTC
CASSYSPNRLANEQFF
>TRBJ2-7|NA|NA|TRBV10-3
TGTGCCATCAGCGGCCCGACAGCTACCTACGAGCAGTACTTC
CAISGPTATYEQYF
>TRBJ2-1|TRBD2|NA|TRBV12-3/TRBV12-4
TGTGCCAGCAGTTTCTCCCTCGGGAGGTCCTACAATGAGCAGTTCTTC
CASSFSLGRSYNEQFF
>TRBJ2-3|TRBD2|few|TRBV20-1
TGCAGTGCTCCGAGACTAGCCGGCGCAGATACGCAGTATTTT
CSAPRLAGADTQYF
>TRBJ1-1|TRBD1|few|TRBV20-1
TGCAGTGCTATACAGGGGGTTCGGACTGAAGCTTTCTTT
CSAIQGVRTEAFF
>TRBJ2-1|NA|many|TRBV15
TGTGCCACCAGCAGAGAGGGTAGCTCCTACAATGAGCAGTTCTTC
CATSREGSSYNEQFF
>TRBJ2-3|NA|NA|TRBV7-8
TGTGCCAGCAGCCCGGGGCTAGGGTGGTCAGATACGCAGTATTTT
CASSPGLGWSDTQYF
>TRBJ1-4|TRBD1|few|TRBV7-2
TGTGCCAGCAGCTTCTGGGACAGTGAAAAACTGTTTTTT
CASSFWDSEKLFF
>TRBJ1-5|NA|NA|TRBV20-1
TGCAGTGGGGGGGACAGCAATCAGCCCCAGCATTTT
CSGGDSNQPQHF
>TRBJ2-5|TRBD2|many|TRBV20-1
TGCAGTGCCCGGAGCGGGAACCAAGAGACCCAGTACTTC
CSARSGNQETQYF
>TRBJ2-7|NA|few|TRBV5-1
TGCGCCAGCAGCTTGGAGGGACAATACCTCGAGCAGTACTTC
CASSLEGQYLEQYF
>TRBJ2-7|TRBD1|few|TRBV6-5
TGTGCCAGCAGTTATGGGACAGGGAGAGCCGAGCAGTACTTC
CASSYGTGRAEQYF